The next 9 T cell receptor beta chains were all read from a single sample in a study of PD-1 blockade in classical Hodgkin lymphoma. Repertoires were generated with immunoSEQ multiplex PCR, while TCRdb's copy carries only in-frame clones and drops some. The sample holds 150,000 or so clones, approximately 80% seen once. Every patient had relapsed following autologous stem cell transplantation, and cohorts differed in brentuximab vedotin exposure. Sequencing was performed on peripheral blood mononuclear cells (PBMCs), taken before the second cycle of nivolumab. Receptor source: a human donor with classical Hodgkin lymphoma.

Concerning this clone itself: A far larger clone lies a single base away; this is likely a read error. The V gene is TRBV7-3, the J gene TRBJ2-5; no reliable D call. The V and J ends lost 3 bases and 5 bases respectively, with 10 bases between them. Germline V gene lookup returns CDR1 SGHTA and CDR2 FQGTGA. This CDR3 contains 13 residues. For the CDR3, the DNA is TGTGCCAGCAGCTTTGTAGTTACGGAGACCCAGTACTTC. It translates to CASSFVVTETQYF.

The chain recombines TRBV28 with TRBJ1-2; 8 bases fit TRBD1. V lost 8 bases and J lost 2; bases outside the gene matches: 4. Germline V gene sequence: CDR1 MDHEN, CDR2 SYDVKM. The CDR3 length is 13 residues. The CDR3 bases are TGTGCCAGCGGCAGGACAGGGAACTATGGCTACACCTTC. This gives the protein CASGRTGNYGYTF.

As regards this clone: Compared with germline, one end of the junction differs, possibly owing to a read error. The CDR3 DNA follows: TGTGTCAGCAGCCCCTATGGCTACACCTTC. Its protein is CVSSPYGYTF. The genes are TRBV7-9 and TRBJ1-2; D gene uncertain. The CDR3 covers 10 residues. Germline-derived CDR1 and CDR2 are SEHNR and FQNEAQ (reference sequence).

The chain employs TRBV10-3 and TRBJ2-4; possible D gene TRBD2, 6 bases. The germline gives CDR1 ENHRY, CDR2 SYGVKD. The CDR3 is made up of 15 amino acids. Trimming took 0 bases from V and 3 from J, leaving 9 bases between them. The CDR3 loop reads CAISESISGKNIQYF. The DNA of the CDR3 is TGTGCCATCAGTGAGTCGATTAGCGGCAAAAACATTCAGTACTTC.

The sample holds many counts of this clone. This sequence joins TRBV2 and TRBJ1-3; D might be TRBD1 (6 bases). CDR3 size: 14 residues. Trimming shortened V by 6 bases and J by 5 bases, and 14 bases separated the two germline ends. Germline loops: CDR1 SNHLY, CDR2 FYNNEI. The CDR3 nucleotides are TGTGCCAGCAGGGGCGCAGGGGTGCGAAACACCATATATTTT. Protein product: CASRGAGVRNTIYF.

V and J are TRBV27 and TRBJ1-6, with D unresolved. The germline gives CDR1 MNHEY, CDR2 SMNVEV (reference sequence). V lost 6 bases to trimming and J lost 7 bases, with 16 bases between them. The CDR3 covers 15 residues. Here the CDR3 DNA reads TGTGCCAGCAGCTACCAATGGGGAGGGAATTCACCCCTCCACTTT. Its protein product is CASSYQWGGNSPLHF.

This chain links TRBV5-4 with TRBJ1-1, with 11 positions matching TRBD1. The J segment lost 10 bases and the V segment lost 4 bases, leaving 6 bases of the junction unmatched. Per germline, CDR1 SGHNT and CDR2 YYREEE (reference sequence). This CDR3 region has 13 residues. In nucleotides, the CDR3 is TGTGCCAGCAGCCCGGACAGGGGGCTATTAGCTTTCTTT. It yields the protein CASSPDRGLLAFF.

As concerns this clone: The sample carries other DNA sequences with the same CDR3. The chain combines TRBV7-2 with TRBJ2-5; 13 nucleotides align to TRBD2. The germline V gene has CDR1 SGHTA and CDR2 FQGNSA. This CDR3 has 16 residues. The ends lost 1 base at V and 1 base at J; junction bases unmatched: 0. DNA of the CDR3: TGTGCCAGCAGCTTAGGACTAGCGGGGGGCCAAGAGACCCAGTACTTC. Amino acid sequence: CASSLGLAGGQETQYF.

The gene calls are TRBV6-5 and TRBJ2-2, with unresolved D. CDR1 MNHEY and CDR2 SVGAGI come from the germline V gene. The ends were cut back, 3 bases at V and 0 bases at J, with 8 bases in the middle. This CDR3 contains 15 residues. The CDR3 coding sequence is TGTGCCAGCAGTTATCAACTGGCGAACACCGGGGAGCTGTTTTTT. It encodes CASSYQLANTGELFF.